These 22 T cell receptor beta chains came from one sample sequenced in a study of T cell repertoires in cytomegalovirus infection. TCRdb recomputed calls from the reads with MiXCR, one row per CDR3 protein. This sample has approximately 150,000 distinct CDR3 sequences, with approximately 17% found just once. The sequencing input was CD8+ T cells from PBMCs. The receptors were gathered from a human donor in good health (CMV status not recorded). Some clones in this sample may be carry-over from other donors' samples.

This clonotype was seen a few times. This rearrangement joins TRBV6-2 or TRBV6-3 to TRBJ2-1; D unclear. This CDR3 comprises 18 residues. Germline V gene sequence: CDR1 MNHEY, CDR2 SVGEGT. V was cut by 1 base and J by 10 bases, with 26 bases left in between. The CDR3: CASSYLGLIIQSPGEQFF. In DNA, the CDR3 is TGTGCCAGCAGTTACTTGGGTCTAATTATCCAAAGCCCCGGAGAGCAGTTCTTC.

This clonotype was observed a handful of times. The CDR3 spells CASSLDLWLLTGTEAFF. DNA for the CDR3: TGTGCCAGCAGCTTAGATCTTTGGCTACTGACAGGGACTGAAGCTTTCTTT. The V gene is TRBV11-2, the J gene TRBJ1-1; 7 bases agree with TRBD1. The CDR3 runs 17 residues. The junction had 12 bases not matched to a gene; V was cut back by 0 bases and J by 5 bases. CDR1 is SGHAT and CDR2 is FQNNGV in the germline V gene.

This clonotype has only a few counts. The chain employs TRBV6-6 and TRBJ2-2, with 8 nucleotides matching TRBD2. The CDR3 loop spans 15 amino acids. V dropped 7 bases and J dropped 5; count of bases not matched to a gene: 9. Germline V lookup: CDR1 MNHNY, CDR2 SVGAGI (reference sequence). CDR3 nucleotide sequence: TGTGCCAGCACTTCGTACGGGGGGGAAACCGGGGAGCTGTTTTTT. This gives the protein CASTSYGGETGELFF.

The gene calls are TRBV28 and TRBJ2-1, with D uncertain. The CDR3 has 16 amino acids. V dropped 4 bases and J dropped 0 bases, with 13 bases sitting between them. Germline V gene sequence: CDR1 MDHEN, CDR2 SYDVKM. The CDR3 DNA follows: TGTGCCAGCAGTTCCCGACTTGATAGCTCCTACAATGAGCAGTTCTTC. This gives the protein CASSSRLDSSYNEQFF.

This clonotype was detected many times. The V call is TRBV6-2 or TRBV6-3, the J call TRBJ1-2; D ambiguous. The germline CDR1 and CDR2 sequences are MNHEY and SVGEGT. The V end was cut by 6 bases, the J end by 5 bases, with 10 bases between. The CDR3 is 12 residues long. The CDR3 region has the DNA TGTGCCAGCAGCAAAACAGTATATGGCTACACCTTC. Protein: CASSKTVYGYTF.

The CDR3 region is CASSLAPGQKNNEQFF. The CDR3 coding sequence is TGTGCCAGCAGCTTAGCACCGGGACAGAAGAACAATGAGCAGTTCTTC. The chain carries TRBV7-3 and TRBJ2-1; TRBD1 matches 7 bases. The germline V gene encodes CDR1 SGHTA and CDR2 FQGTGA. Germline trimming cut 2 bases from V and 5 bases from J; bases unmatched to any gene: 9. The CDR3 length is 16 residues.

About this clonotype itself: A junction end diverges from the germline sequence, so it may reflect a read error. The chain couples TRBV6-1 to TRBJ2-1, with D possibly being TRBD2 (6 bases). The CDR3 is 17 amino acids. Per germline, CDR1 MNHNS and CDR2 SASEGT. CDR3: CASSEARLATPYYEQFF. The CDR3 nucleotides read TGTGCCAGCAGTGAAGCTCGGCTAGCGACACCCTACTATGAGCAGTTCTTC.

CDR3 DNA sequence: TGTGCCAGCGAGTGGGGTGGGGCCAACGTCCTGACTTTC. Translated, it gives CASEWGGANVLTF. V is TRBV2 and J is TRBJ2-6, with D uncertain. CDR1 SNHLY and CDR2 FYNNEI come from the germline V gene. The CDR3 has 13 amino acids. Trimming took 8 bases from V and 3 from J, leaving 8 bases between them.

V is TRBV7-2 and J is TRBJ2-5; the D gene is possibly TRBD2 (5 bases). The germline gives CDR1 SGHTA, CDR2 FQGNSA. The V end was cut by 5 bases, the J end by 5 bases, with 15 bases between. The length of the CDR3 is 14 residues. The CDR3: CASSQGGGGETQYF. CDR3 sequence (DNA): TGTGCCAGCAGCCAAGGAGGAGGTGGGGAGACCCAGTACTTC.

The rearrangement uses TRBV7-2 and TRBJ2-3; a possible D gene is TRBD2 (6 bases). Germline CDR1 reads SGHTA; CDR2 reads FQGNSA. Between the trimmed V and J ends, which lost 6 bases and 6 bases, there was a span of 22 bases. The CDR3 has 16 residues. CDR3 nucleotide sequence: TGTGCCAGCAGTCAAGTGGGGCGGGGTCGGTGGGATACGCAGTATTTT. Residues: CASSQVGRGRWDTQYF.

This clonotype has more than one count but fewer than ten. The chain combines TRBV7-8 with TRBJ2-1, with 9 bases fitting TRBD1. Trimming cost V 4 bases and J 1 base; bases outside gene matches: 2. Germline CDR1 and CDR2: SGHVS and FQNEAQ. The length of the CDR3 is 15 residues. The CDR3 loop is CASSWTGVSYNEQFF. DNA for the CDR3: TGTGCCAGCAGCTGGACAGGGGTTTCCTACAATGAGCAGTTCTTC.

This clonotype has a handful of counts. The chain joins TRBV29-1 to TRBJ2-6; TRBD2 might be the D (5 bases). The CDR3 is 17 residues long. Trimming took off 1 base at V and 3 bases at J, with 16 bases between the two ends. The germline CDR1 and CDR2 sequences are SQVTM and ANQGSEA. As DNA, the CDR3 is TGCAGCGTTGAAGCGGGGTACCGGGCGGGTGGGGCCAACGTCCTGACTTTC. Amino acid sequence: CSVEAGYRAGGANVLTF.

The CDR3 nucleotides are TGTGCCAGCAACCCCGGGACAGGGACAGATACGCAGTATTTT. Protein: CASNPGTGTDTQYF. The chain joins TRBV28 to TRBJ2-3, with TRBD1 matching 9 bases. CDR3 length: 14 residues. With 7 bases clipped from V and 3 bases from J, the junction kept 5 bases outside the gene matches. CDR1 is MDHEN, CDR2 SYDVKM, per germline.

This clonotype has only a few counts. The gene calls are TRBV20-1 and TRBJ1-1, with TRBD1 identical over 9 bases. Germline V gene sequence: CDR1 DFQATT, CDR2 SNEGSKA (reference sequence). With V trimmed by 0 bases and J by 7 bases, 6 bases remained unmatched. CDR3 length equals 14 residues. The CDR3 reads CSARDLGTGNEAFF. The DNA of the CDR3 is TGCAGTGCTAGAGATTTGGGGACAGGGAATGAAGCTTTCTTT.

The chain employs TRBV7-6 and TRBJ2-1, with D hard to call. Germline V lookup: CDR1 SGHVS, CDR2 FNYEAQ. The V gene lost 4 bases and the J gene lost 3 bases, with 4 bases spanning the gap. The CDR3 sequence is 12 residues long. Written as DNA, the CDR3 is TGTGCCAGCAGCTATATCTACAATGAGCAGTTCTTC. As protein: CASSYIYNEQFF. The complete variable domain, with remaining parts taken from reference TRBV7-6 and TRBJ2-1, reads GAGVSQSPRYKVTKRGQDVALRCDPISGHVSLYWYRQALGQGPEFLTYFNYEAQQDKSGLPNDRFSAERPEGSISTLTIQRTEQRDSAMYRCASSYIYNEQFFGPGTRLTVL.

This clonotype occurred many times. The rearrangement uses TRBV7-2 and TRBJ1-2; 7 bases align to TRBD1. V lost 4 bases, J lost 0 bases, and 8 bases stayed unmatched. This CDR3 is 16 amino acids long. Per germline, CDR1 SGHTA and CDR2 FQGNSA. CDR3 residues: CASSSPGQTANYGYTF. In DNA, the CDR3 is TGTGCCAGCAGCTCCCCGGGACAGACTGCTAACTATGGCTACACCTTC.

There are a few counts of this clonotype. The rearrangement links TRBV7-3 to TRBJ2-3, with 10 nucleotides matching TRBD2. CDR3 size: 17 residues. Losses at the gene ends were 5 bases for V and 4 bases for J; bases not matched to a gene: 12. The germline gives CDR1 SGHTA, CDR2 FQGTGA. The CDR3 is CASSTTASGSSSDTQYF. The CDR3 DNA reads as TGTGCCAGCAGCACAACGGCTAGCGGGAGTAGCTCAGATACGCAGTATTTT.

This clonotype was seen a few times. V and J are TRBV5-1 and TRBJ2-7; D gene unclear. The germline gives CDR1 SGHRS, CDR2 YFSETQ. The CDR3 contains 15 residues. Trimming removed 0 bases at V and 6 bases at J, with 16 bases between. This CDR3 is CASSLEDPGAPEQYF. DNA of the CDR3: TGCGCCAGCAGCTTGGAGGACCCCGGAGCGCCCGAGCAGTACTTC.

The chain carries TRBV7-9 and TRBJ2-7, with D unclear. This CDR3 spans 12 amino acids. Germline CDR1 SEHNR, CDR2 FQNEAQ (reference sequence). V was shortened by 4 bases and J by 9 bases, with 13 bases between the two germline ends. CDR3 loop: CASSSGPLGQYF. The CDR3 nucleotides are TGTGCCAGCAGCTCTGGACCGCTCGGGCAGTACTTC.

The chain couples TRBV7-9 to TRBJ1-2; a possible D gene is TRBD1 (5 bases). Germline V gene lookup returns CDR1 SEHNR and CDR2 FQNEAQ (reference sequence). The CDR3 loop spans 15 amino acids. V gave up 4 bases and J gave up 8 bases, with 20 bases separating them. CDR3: CASSSDRGGPRGYTF. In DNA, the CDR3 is TGTGCCAGCAGCTCCGATCGCGGGGGACCAAGGGGCTACACCTTC.

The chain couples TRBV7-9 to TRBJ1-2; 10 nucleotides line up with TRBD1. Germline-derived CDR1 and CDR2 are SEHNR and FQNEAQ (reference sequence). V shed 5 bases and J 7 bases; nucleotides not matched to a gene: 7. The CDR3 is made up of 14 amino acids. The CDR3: CASSAPGQGPGYTF. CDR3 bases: TGTGCCAGCAGCGCCCCGGGACAGGGGCCTGGCTACACCTTC.

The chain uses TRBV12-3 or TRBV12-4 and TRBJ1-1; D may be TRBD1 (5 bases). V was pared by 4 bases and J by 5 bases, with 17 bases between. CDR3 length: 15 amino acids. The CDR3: CASSSIPREVTEAFF. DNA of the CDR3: TGTGCCAGCAGTTCGATTCCCAGGGAGGTAACTGAAGCTTTCTTT.